Listed below are T cell receptor beta chains from one sample, sequenced in a study of blood T cell repertoires in COVID-19. Profiled with immunoSEQ multiplex PCR; TCRdb holds only in-frame clones, not every one. The repertoire holds roughly 150,000 clones, with 85% to 90% as singletons. Source material: peripheral blood. Receptor source: a woman aged 70-85 years with COVID-19, enrolled during active disease. Each CDR3 is given with its conserved first and last residue. The D gene is left open where the match is weak. Rows may omit the clone size; those that give it use once, few, many or a size class.

>TRBV14|-|-|TRBJ1-1
CASSQFRGGDTEAFF
TGTGCCAGCAGCCAGTTCAGGGGTGGAGACACTGAAGCTTTCTTT
>TRBV10-3|-|once|TRBJ2-5
CAISVKGGETQYF
TGTGCCATCAGTGTGAAGGGAGGAGAGACCCAGTACTTC
>TRBV5-6|-|-|TRBJ2-5
CASSYFVMYQETQYF
TGTGCCAGCAGCTACTTTGTGATGTACCAAGAGACCCAGTACTTC
>TRBV28|-|-|TRBJ2-7
CASGGTVQPYEQYF
TGTGCCAGCGGCGGGACAGTTCAACCCTACGAGCAGTACTTC
>TRBV6-6|TRBD2|-|TRBJ2-2
CASSPLAGGPTGELFF
TGTGCCAGCAGTCCACTAGCGGGGGGCCCCACCGGGGAGCTGTTTTTT
>TRBV5-6|-|-|TRBJ2-7
CASSLPGGSSYEQYF
TGTGCCAGCAGCTTGCCAGGGGGGAGCTCCTACGAGCAGTACTTC
>TRBV7-9|-|-|TRBJ2-7
CASSLELAGDEQYF
TGTGCCAGCAGCTTGGAACTAGCAGGCGACGAGCAGTACTTC
>TRBV15|TRBD2|-|TRBJ2-3
CATSRQPGLATDTQYF
TGTGCCACCAGCAGGCAACCGGGACTAGCAACAGATACGCAGTATTTT
>TRBV28|-|-|TRBJ2-7
CASQGSRSYEQYF
TGTGCCAGCCAGGGATCCAGGTCCTACGAGCAGTACTTC
>TRBV7-3|TRBD2|-|TRBJ2-7
CASSLGLAGPYEQYF
TGTGCCAGCAGCTTAGGACTAGCGGGACCCTACGAGCAGTACTTC